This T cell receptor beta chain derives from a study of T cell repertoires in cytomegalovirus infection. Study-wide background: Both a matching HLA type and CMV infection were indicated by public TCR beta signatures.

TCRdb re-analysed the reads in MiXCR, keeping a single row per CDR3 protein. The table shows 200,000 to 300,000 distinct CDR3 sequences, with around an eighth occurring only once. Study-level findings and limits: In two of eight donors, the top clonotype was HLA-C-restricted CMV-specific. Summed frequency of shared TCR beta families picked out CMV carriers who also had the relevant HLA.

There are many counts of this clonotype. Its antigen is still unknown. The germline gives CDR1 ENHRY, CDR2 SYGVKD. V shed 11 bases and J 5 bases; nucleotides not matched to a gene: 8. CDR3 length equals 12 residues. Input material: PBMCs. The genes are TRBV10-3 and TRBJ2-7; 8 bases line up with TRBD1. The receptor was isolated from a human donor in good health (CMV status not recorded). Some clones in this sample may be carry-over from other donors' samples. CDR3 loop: CASRQGSNEQYF. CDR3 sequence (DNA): TGTGCCTCTCGACAGGGGTCTAACGAGCAGTACTTC.